The sequence of this T cell receptor beta chain was determined in a study of a mutant IDH1 vaccine in newly diagnosed glioma. Study at large: In weeks 1, 3, 5, 7, 11, 15, 19 and 23, patients were vaccinated. Former treatment meant radiotherapy, temozolomide, or both; the majority had gotten both. Study conclusions and caveats: Pseudoprogression looked unconnected to shifts in top peripheral T cell clonotypes.

Described time point: week 23, last vaccination. In every dose of vaccine, 300 ug of mutant IDH1 20-mer peptide was given alongside topical imiquimod. Donors' newly diagnosed IDH1-mutant WHO grade 3 or 4 astrocytomas lacked nuclear ATRX. On this clone: Antigen unknown.

Sequencing was performed with immunoSEQ multiplex PCR; in TCRdb, only in-frame clones are kept and a portion is missing. The sample carries around 41,000 clones, about 79% recorded once. Germline CDR1 SGHNT, CDR2 YYREEE (reference sequence). CDR3 size: 16 residues. V dropped 2 bases and J dropped 4; count of bases not matched to a gene: 10. The sequence was collected from a middle-aged woman with glioma. Some clones in this sample may be carry-over from other donors' samples. The chain has TRBV5-4 and TRBJ2-3, with TRBD1 identical over 7 bases. The specimen was PBMCs, collected from a glioma patient whose treatment included an IDH1 peptide vaccine. CDR3 region: CASSLTDGQVADTQYF. As DNA, the CDR3 is TGTGCCAGCAGCTTAACCGATGGACAGGTTGCAGATACGCAGTATTTT.